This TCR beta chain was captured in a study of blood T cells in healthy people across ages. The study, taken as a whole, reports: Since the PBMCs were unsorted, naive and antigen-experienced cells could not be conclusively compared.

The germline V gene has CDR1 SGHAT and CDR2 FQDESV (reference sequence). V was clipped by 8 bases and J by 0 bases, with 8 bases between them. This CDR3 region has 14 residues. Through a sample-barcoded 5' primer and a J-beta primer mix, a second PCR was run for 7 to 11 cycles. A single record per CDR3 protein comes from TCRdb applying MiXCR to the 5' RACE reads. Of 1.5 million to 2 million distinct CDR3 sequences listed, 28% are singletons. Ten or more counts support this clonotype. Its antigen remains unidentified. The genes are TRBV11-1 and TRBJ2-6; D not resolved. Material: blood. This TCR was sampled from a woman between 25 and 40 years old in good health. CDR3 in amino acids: CASGNYSGANVLTF. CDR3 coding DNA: TGTGCCAGCGGTAATTACTCTGGGGCCAACGTCCTGACTTTC. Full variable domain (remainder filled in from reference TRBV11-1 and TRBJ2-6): EAEVAQSPRYKITEKSQAVAFWCDPISGHATLYWYRQILGQGPELLVQFQDESVVDDSQLPKDRFSAERLKGVDSTLKIQPAELGDSAMYLCASGNYSGANVLTFGAGSRLTVL.